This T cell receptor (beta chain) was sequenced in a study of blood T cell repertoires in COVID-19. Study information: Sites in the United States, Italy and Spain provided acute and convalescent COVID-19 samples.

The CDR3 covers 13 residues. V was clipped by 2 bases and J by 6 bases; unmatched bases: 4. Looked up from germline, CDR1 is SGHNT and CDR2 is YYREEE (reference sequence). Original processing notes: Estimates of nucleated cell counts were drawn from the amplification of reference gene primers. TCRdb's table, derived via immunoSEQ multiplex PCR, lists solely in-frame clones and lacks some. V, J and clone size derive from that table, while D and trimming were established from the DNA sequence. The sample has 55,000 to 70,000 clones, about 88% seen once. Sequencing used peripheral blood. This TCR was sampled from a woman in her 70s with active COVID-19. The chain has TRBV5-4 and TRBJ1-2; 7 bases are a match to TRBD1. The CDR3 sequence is CASSLGQEDGYTF. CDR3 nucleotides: TGTGCCAGCAGCTTAGGACAGGAGGATGGCTACACCTTC.